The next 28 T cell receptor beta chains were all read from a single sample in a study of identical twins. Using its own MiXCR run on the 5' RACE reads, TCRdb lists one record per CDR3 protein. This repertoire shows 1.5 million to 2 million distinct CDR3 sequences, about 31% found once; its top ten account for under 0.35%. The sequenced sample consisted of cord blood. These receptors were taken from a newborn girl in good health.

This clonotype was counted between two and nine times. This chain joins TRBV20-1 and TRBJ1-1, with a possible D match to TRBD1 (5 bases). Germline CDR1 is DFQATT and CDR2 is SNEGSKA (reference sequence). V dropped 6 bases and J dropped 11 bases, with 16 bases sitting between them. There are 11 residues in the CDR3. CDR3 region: CSANTRGWAFF. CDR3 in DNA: TGCAGTGCAAATACTCGGGGGTGGGCTTTCTTT.

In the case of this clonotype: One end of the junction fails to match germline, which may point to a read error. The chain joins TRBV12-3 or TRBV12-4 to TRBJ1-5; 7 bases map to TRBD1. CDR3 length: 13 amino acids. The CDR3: CAISLGQNQPQHF. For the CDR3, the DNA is TGTGCCATCAGTTTGGGACAGAATCAGCCCCAGCATTTT.

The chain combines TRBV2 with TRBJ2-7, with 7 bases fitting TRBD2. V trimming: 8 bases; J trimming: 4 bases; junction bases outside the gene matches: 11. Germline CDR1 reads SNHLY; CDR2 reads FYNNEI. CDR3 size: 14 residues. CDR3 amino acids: CASRLGAGVYEQYF. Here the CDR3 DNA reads TGTGCCAGCCGCCTGGGTGCGGGAGTATACGAGCAGTACTTC.

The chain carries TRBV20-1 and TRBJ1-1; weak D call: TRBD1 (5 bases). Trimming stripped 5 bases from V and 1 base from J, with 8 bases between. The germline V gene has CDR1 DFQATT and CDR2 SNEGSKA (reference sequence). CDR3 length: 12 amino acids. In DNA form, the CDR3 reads TGCAGTGCTGATGACAGGAACACTGAAGCTTTCTTT. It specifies CSADDRNTEAFF.

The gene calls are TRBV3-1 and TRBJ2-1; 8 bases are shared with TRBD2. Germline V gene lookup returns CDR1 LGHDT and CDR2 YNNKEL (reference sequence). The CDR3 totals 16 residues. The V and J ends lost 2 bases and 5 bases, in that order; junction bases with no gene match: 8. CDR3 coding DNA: TGTGCCAGCAGCCAAATTACGGGACTAGAAAACAATGAGCAGTTCTTC. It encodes CASSQITGLENNEQFF.

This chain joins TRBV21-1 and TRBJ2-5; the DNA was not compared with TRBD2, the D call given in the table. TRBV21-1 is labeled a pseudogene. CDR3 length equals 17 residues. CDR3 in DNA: TGTGCCAGCAAGGGACTAGCGGAGACCTTGTACCAAGAGACCCAGTACTTC. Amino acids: CASKGLAETLYQETQYF.

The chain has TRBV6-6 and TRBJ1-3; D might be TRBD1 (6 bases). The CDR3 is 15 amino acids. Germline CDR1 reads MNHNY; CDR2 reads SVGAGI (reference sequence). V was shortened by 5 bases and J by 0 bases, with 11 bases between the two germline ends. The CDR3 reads CASSPRTASGNTIYF. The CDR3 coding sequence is TGTGCCAGCAGTCCCCGGACAGCCTCTGGAAACACCATATATTTT.

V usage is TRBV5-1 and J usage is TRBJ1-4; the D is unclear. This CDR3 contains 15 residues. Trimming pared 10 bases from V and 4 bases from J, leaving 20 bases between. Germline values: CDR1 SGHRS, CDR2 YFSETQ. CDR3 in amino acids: CARNHVRLLNEKLFF. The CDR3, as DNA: TGCGCCCGGAACCACGTCCGGTTGCTTAATGAAAAACTGTTTTTT.

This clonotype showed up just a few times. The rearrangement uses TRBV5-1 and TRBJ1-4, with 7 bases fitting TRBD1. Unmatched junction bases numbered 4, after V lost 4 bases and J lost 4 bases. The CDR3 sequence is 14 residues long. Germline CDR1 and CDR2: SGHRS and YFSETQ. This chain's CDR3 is CASSQGQINEKLFF. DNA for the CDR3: TGCGCCAGCAGCCAGGGACAGATTAATGAAAAACTGTTTTTT.

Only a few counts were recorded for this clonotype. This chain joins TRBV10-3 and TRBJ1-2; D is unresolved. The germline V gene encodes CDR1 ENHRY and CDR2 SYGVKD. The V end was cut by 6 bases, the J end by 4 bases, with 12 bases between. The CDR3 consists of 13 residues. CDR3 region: CAIRWEGAYGYTF. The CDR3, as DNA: TGTGCCATCAGGTGGGAGGGTGCCTATGGCTACACCTTC.

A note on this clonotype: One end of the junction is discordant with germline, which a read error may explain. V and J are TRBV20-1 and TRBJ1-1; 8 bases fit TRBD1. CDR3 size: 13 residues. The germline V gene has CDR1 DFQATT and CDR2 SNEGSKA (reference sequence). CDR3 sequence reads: CGAPGGWNTEAFF. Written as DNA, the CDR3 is TGCGGTGCTCCAGGGGGCTGGAACACTGAAGCTTTCTTT.

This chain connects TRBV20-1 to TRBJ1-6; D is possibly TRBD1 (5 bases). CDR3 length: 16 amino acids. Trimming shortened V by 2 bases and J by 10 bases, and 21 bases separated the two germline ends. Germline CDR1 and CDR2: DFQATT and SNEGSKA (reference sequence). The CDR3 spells CSARRDGVVWDSPLHF. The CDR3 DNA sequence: TGCAGTGCTAGAAGGGACGGGGTAGTATGGGACTCACCCCTCCACTTT.

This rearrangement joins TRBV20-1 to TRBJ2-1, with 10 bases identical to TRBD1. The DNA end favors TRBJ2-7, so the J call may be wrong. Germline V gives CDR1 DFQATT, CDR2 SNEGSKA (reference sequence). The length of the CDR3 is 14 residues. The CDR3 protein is CSAPETGGYNEQYF. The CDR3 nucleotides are TGCAGTGCCCCCGAGACAGGGGGCTACAATGAGCAGTACTTC.

DNA of the CDR3: TGCGCCAGCAGCTTGAAGCTAGCGGGACCGTACGATGAGCAGTACTTC. Translating it yields CASSLKLAGPYDEQYF. V gene TRBV5-1 combines with J gene TRBJ2-5; 9 bases are a match to TRBD2. The CDR3 covers 16 residues. CDR1 is SGHRS, CDR2 YFSETQ, per germline. The V gene end was trimmed by 1 base and the J gene end by 11 bases; junction bases not matched to a gene: 15.

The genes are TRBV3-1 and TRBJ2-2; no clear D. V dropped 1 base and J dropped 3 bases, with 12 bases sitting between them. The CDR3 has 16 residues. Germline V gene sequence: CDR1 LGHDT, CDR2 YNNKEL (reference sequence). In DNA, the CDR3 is TGTGCCAGCAGCCAAGCCACTCGGAGCTACACCGGGGAGCTGTTTTTT. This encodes CASSQATRSYTGELFF. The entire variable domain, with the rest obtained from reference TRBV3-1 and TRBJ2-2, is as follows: DTAVSQTPKYLVTQMGNDKSIKCEQNLGHDTMYWYKQDSKKFLKIMFSYNNKELIINETVPNRFSPKSPDKAHLNLHINSLELGDSAVYFCASSQATRSYTGELFFGEGSRLTVL.

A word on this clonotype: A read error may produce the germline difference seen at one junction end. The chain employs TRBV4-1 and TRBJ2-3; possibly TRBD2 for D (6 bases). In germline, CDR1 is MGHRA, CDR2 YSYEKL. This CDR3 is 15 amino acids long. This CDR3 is CAGSQAGGEMDTQYF. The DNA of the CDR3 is TGCGCCGGCAGCCAAGCCGGGGGTGAGATGGATACGCAGTATTTT.

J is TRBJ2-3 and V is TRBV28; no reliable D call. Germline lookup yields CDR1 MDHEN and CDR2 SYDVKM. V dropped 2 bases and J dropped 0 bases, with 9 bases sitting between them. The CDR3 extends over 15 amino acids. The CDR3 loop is CASSLEGVSTDTQYF. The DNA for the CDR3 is TGTGCCAGCAGTTTAGAAGGTGTGAGCACAGATACGCAGTATTTT.

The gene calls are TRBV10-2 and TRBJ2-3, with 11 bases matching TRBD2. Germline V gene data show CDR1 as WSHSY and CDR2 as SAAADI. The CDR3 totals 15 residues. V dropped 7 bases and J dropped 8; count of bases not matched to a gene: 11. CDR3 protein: CASTPTSGVKGTQYF. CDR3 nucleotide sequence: TGCGCCAGCACTCCGACTAGCGGGGTTAAGGGTACGCAGTATTTT.

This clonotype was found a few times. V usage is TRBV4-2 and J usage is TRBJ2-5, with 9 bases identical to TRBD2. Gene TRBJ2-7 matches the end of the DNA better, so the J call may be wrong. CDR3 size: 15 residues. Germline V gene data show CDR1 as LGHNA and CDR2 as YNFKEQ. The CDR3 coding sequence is TGTGCCAGCAGCCAAGGATTAGCGGGAGCGGGCGAGCAGTACTTC. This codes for CASSQGLAGAGEQYF.

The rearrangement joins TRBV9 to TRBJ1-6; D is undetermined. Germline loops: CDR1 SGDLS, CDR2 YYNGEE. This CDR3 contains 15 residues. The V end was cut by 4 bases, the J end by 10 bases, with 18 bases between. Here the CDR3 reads CASSPMTGSSSPLHF. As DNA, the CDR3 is TGTGCCAGCAGCCCCATGACTGGATCGAGCTCACCCCTCCACTTT.

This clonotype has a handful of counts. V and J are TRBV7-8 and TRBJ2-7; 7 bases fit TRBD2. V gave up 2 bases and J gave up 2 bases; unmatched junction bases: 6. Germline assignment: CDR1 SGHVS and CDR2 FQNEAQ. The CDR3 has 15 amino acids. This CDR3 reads CASSLTGTIPYEQYF. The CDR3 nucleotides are TGTGCCAGCAGCTTAACCGGGACTATACCCTACGAGCAGTACTTC.

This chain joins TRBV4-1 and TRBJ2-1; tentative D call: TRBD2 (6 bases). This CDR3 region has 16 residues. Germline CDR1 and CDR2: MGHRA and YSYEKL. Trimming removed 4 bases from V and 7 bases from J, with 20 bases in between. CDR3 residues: CASSPRSGWGKNEQFF. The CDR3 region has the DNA TGCGCCAGCAGCCCGAGAAGCGGGTGGGGCAAAAATGAGCAGTTCTTC.

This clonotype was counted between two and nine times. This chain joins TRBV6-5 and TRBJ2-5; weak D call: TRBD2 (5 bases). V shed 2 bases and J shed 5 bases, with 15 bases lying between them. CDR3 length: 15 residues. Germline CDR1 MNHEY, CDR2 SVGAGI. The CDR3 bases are TGTGCCAGCAGTTACACCCGGACTCGAAGGGAGACCCAGTACTTC. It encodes CASSYTRTRRETQYF.

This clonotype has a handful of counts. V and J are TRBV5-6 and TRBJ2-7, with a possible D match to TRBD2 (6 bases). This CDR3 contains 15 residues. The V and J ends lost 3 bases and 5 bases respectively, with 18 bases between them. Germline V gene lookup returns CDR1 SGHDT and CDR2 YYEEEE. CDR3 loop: CASSYPAVDYNEQYF. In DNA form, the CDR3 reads TGTGCCAGCAGCTACCCGGCAGTGGACTATAACGAGCAGTACTTC.

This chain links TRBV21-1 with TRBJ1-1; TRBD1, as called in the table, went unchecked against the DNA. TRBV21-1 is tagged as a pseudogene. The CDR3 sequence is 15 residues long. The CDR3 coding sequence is TGTGCCAGCAGCCCCCGCCCGGTGGGGAACACTGAAGCTTTCTTT. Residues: CASSPRPVGNTEAFF.

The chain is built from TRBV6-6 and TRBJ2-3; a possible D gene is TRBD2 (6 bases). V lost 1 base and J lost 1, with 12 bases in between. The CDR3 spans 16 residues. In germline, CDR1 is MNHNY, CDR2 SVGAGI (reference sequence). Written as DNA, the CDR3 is TGTGCCAGCAGTTACTTCGGGGGAGGAGGCACAGATACGCAGTATTTT. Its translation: CASSYFGGGGTDTQYF.

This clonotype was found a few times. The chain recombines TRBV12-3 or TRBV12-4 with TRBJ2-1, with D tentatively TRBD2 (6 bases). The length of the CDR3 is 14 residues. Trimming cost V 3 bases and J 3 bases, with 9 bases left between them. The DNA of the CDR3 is TGTGCCAGCAGTTTCCCGGGACTCTACAATGAGCAGTTCTTC. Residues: CASSFPGLYNEQFF.

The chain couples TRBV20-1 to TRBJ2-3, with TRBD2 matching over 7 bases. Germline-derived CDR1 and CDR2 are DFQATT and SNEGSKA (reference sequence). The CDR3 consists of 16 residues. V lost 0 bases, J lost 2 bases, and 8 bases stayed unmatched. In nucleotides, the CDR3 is TGCAGTGCTAGAGACCTAGCGGTTCCTTACACAGATACGCAGTATTTT. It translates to CSARDLAVPYTDTQYF.